This note documents a single T cell receptor (beta chain) sequence. Its antigen is not yet known. A junction end diverges from the germline sequence, so it may reflect a read error. This specimen comes from a study of vaccination and CD4 T cells after COVID-19 (dated by TCRdb to 2021 to 2024). Regarding the research as a whole: Every convalescent patient had a positive nasal swab PCR test for SARS-CoV-2, with mild disease in 9 or 10 patients and severe disease in one. Six males and four females were included in the convalescent cohort, with two Hispanic individuals, seven Caucasians, two Asians and one multiracial person represented. Participants got two doses of the Pfizer-BioNTech BNT162b2 vaccine (n=8) or two doses of the Moderna mRNA-1273 vaccine (n=2). Post-COVID blood samples from convalescent patients were collected a median of approximately 93 days after diagnosis, with a range of roughly 30 to 170 days. Post-vaccine blood samples were taken a median of about 72 days after the second vaccine dose, with a range of 14 to 241 days. Overlapping spike peptide pools from SARS-CoV-2 and from the common cold coronaviruses HCoV-NL63, HCoV-OC43 and HCoV-229E were used as culture stimuli. In control cultures, a CEFX viral epitope pool was used as positive control, an HIV-1 Nef peptide pool was used as negative control, or no peptide was added. In more than eight COVID-19 convalescent patients and a handful of infection-naive healthy vaccine recipients, researchers compared the spike-specific CD4+ TCR repertoire from before mRNA vaccination with the repertoire from after. The paper as a whole reports these results and caveats: Only a relatively small number of convalescent patients were included in the study, and early timepoints following natural infection were not analyzed. Of the vaccine-specific clones in convalescent patients, 304 of 307, or nearly all, reacted only to SARS-CoV-2 spike and did not cross-react with common cold coronaviruses. Among the post-vaccine SARS-CoV-2-reactive clones in convalescent patients, a median around 90% showed up only after vaccination, which suggests vaccine-specific priming. The median number of SARS-CoV-2-reactive clonotypes rose from under 25 after infection to roughly 38 after vaccination, but the change was not significant.

The treatment or condition label, as the study defines it: approximately 9-day PBMC culture with coronavirus spike peptide pools or control peptides (ViraFEST assay). The ViraFEST assay, used in the study, expanded antigen-specific T cells with peptide pools and then identified the expanded clonotypes through TCR sequencing. Positive SARS-CoV-2 PCR tests in the convalescent patients dated from March to December 2020, before Alpha, Beta and Delta variants emerged in the United States. Each well held about 1.8 million PBMCs cultured with roughly 10 ug/ml peptide pools in IMDM containing approximately 5% human AB serum and roughly 10 IU/ml IL-2. On days 3 and 7, half of the culture medium was replaced with fresh IL-2-containing medium. After around 11 days of culture, CD4+ T cells were isolated by negative selection using the EasySep CD4+ T cell isolation kit. Ficoll-Paque Plus gradient centrifugation was used to isolate PBMCs from whole blood, and the isolated PBMCs were then either used fresh or cryopreserved at -140C. Triplicate wells were generally used for each culture condition.

Including the terminal cysteine and phenylalanine, the CDR3 comprises 14 residues. Of all the DNA, just the CDR3 is kept, 42 bases in frame from base 1. Taken from the germline V gene, the CDR1 and CDR2 loops are SGHNT and YENEEA. Library prep was done by PCR. TCR sequencing of DNA from cultured CD4+ T cells used the Oncomine TCR Beta short-read assay at the Johns Hopkins FTIC core. The QIAamp micro DNA kit was used to extract genomic DNA from the cultured CD4+ T cells. The Oncomine TCR Beta libraries from cultured CD4+ T cells were pooled using unique dual indexes and then sequenced on an Illumina iSeq 100. The study's processing was this. Non-productive sequences were filtered out, and CDR3s that did not start with C, did not end with F or W, or were shorter than 7 amino acids were discarded. Antigen-specific clonotypes were identified with the MANAFEST web application by comparing peptide-stimulated wells with reference and other culture wells. Positive clones required FDR below 0.05, an odds ratio above 5, and productive frequency above 0.1% in at least two of three replicate wells. Cross-reactive clonotypes were defined as significantly expanded in both SARS-CoV-2 spike wells and at least one common cold coronavirus spike condition. CDR3 homology was assessed with Levenshtein distances (stringdist) and unrooted phylogenetic trees (ape) in R version 3.6.1. TCRdb passed the public sequencing reads through fastp at Q25 and MiXCR, retaining productive beta sequences. One record per CDR3 amino acid sequence lists the most common genes and DNA. TCRdb assigned the V and J calls; the authors' analysis was not used. The sample table records approximately 19,000 distinct CDR3 sequences; roughly two fifths of these occur just once. The ten biggest clones cover more than 7% of the sample.

The sequence is built from TRBV11-3 and TRBJ2-1; 12 bases in between match TRBD2. The sequence was collected from a human donor who had recovered from COVID-19. The specimen was CD4+ T cells from blood, cultured in vitro, collected after SARS-CoV-2 vaccination. DNA sequence: TGTGCCAGCAGCTTAGGGCTAGCGGGAGGGCCTGGGATCTTC. It translates as CASSLGLAGGPGIF.